A single sample is the source of the 13 T cell receptor beta chains below, sequenced in a study of cytomegalovirus exposure and HLA in healthy donors. 13 Jbeta primers and 60 Vbeta primers were used for the PCR. Method: immunoSEQ multiplex PCR; TCRdb's copy keeps in-frame clones and lacks some. The data show about 130,000 clones, roughly 70% seen once. The sequencing sample was made of PBMCs. These receptors came from a man in his forties or fifties in good health and CMV-seronegative.

The sample holds a few counts of this clone. The chain combines TRBV7-3 with TRBJ2-7; a weak D match, TRBD2 (5 bases). Germline assignment: CDR1 SGHTA and CDR2 FQGTGA. The CDR3 totals 15 residues. The V gene lost 9 bases and the J gene lost 7 bases, with 25 bases spanning the gap. The CDR3 reads CARGPTERTRREQYF. The DNA of the CDR3 is TGTGCCAGGGGCCCCACCGAACGCACCAGGAGGGAGCAGTACTTC.

The chain combines TRBV5-4 with TRBJ2-2; 8 bases agree with TRBD1. With V trimmed by 0 bases and J by 5 bases, 3 bases remained unmatched. The CDR3 contains 15 residues. Germline CDR1 is SGHNT and CDR2 is YYREEE (reference sequence). CDR3 DNA: TGTGCCAGCAGCTTGGATCGGACAGGGACCGGGGAGCTGTTTTTT. Its translation: CASSLDRTGTGELFF.

CDR3 nucleotide sequence: TGTGCCTGGGAAGGACAGGGCTCTAATGAAAAACTGTTTTTT. Its protein product is CAWEGQGSNEKLFF. The rearrangement joins TRBV30 to TRBJ1-4; 8 bases fit TRBD1. The ends lost 5 bases at V and 3 bases at J; junction bases unmatched: 5. The CDR3 is 14 residues long. Germline assignment: CDR1 GTSNPN and CDR2 SVGIG (reference sequence).

CDR3 residues: CASGRFTDTQYF. The CDR3 nucleotides read TGTGCCAGTGGGAGGTTCACAGATACGCAGTATTTT. The gene calls are TRBV19 and TRBJ2-3, with a weak D call TRBD2 (6 bases). The germline V and J ends were trimmed by 8 bases and 2 bases, with 8 bases remaining between them. This CDR3 contains 12 residues. The germline V gene encodes CDR1 LNHDA and CDR2 SQIVND (reference sequence). The whole variable domain, filled in from reference TRBV19 and TRBJ2-3, reads DGGITQSPKYLFRKEGQNVTLSCEQNLNHDAMYWYRQDPGQGLRLIYYSQIVNDFQKGDIAEGYSVSREKKESFPLTVTSAQKNPTAFYLCASGRFTDTQYFGPGTRLTVL.

The V gene is TRBV29-1, the J gene TRBJ2-2, with TRBD2 matching 7 bases. CDR1 and CDR2 from the germline V gene are SQVTM and ANQGSEA. The CDR3 is 13 amino acids. J was trimmed by 5 bases and V by 5 bases; bases with no gene match: 5. The CDR3: CSVLAEGTGELFF. The CDR3 DNA reads as TGCAGCGTTCTAGCGGAGGGGACCGGGGAGCTGTTTTTT.

A single count supports this clone. The chain combines TRBV4-1 with TRBJ2-7, with D possibly matching TRBD2 (6 bases). The CDR3 loop spans 16 amino acids. V lost 0 bases to trimming and J lost 2 bases, with 14 bases between them. Germline V lookup: CDR1 MGHRA, CDR2 YSYEKL. Here the CDR3 reads CASSQDEAGYAYEQYF. For the CDR3, the DNA is TGCGCCAGCAGCCAAGATGAGGCGGGATATGCCTACGAGCAGTACTTC.

The chain joins TRBV19 to TRBJ2-3; 9 bases are shared with TRBD1. The germline CDR1 and CDR2 sequences are LNHDA and SQIVND (reference sequence). CDR3 length equals 15 residues. Unmatched junction bases numbered 4, after V lost 5 bases and J lost 1 base. This CDR3 is CASSSRQGGTDTQYF. CDR3 in DNA: TGTGCCAGTAGTTCAAGACAGGGGGGCACAGATACGCAGTATTTT.

The rearrangement links TRBV4-1 to TRBJ2-7, with 10 bases fitting TRBD1. Per the germline V gene, CDR1 is MGHRA and CDR2 is YSYEKL. The trim removed 0 bases at V and 10 bases at J, leaving 12 bases unmatched. This CDR3 has 16 amino acids. The CDR3 DNA follows: TGCGCCAGCAGCCAAGAGGGGCTCGGGACAGGGGTCAGACAGTACTTC. This sequence encodes CASSQEGLGTGVRQYF.

The chain employs TRBV4-3 and TRBJ1-2; unclear D gene. This CDR3 spans 15 amino acids. Germline CDR1 reads LGHNA; CDR2 reads YSLEER. V was shortened by 0 bases and J by 7 bases, with 15 bases between the two germline ends. The CDR3 loop is CASSQDRTEPSGYTF. CDR3 DNA: TGCGCCAGCAGCCAAGATAGAACGGAACCTAGTGGCTACACCTTC.

V is TRBV19 and J is TRBJ2-7; 7 nucleotides align to TRBD1. With 5 bases clipped from V and 2 bases from J, the junction kept 3 bases outside the gene matches. Germline V CDR1 and CDR2: LNHDA, SQIVND (reference sequence). The CDR3 length is 13 residues. CDR3 protein: CASSVQGAYEQYF. In DNA, the CDR3 is TGTGCCAGTAGTGTCCAGGGGGCCTACGAGCAGTACTTC.

This rearrangement joins TRBV9 to TRBJ2-7; 8 bases agree with TRBD1. The CDR3 has 14 residues. The germline V gene encodes CDR1 SGDLS and CDR2 YYNGEE. The V gene end was trimmed by 4 bases and the J gene end by 2 bases; junction bases not matched to a gene: 5. The CDR3 DNA is TGTGCCAGCAGCCCAGACAGGGGCCCCTACGAGCAGTACTTC. Amino acid sequence: CASSPDRGPYEQYF.

This clone was seen a handful of times. The V and J genes are TRBV18 and TRBJ2-5; D uncertain. The V and J ends lost 2 bases and 5 bases respectively, with 9 bases between them. Germline CDR1 is KGHSH and CDR2 is LQKENI. The CDR3 is made up of 13 amino acids. CDR3 in amino acids: CASSPNSRETQYF. DNA of the CDR3: TGTGCCAGCTCACCAAACAGTCGGGAGACCCAGTACTTC.

V usage is TRBV7-3 and J usage is TRBJ1-5; 8 bases fit TRBD1. J was trimmed by 6 bases and V by 5 bases; bases with no gene match: 6. Germline V gene lookup returns CDR1 SGHTA and CDR2 FQGTGA. The CDR3 runs 14 residues. CDR3 sequence reads: CASSEEQGGQPQHF. Here the CDR3 DNA reads TGTGCCAGCAGCGAAGAACAGGGGGGTCAGCCCCAGCATTTT. Drawing the rest from reference TRBV7-3 and TRBJ1-5, the complete variable domain is GAGVSQTPSNKVTEKGKYVELRCDPISGHTALYWYRQSLGQGPEFLIYFQGTGAADDSGLPNDRFFAVRPEGSVSTLKIQRTERGDSAVYLCASSEEQGGQPQHFGDGTRLSIL.